This record looks at one T cell receptor (beta chain) sequence and its context. The source of the sample is a study of early T cells in non-severe SARS-CoV-2 infection. Individual cDNA molecules received unique molecular identifiers. Each CDR3 protein gets one entry after TCRdb re-called the 5' RACE reads with MiXCR. The sample contains tens of thousands of distinct CDR3 sequences, roughly 18% of which appear only once. The germline gives CDR1 MNHEY, CDR2 SVGEGT. The CDR3 is 12 residues long. Deletions cut 6 bases from V and 5 bases from J, with 11 bases between. This TCR came from an adult who was a healthcare worker with PCR-confirmed SARS-CoV-2 infection or an uninfected control (not recorded which). The starting material was whole blood, obtained at baseline. The chain combines TRBV6-2 or TRBV6-3 with TRBJ2-7; D possibly corresponds to TRBD1 (6 bases). DNA for the CDR3: TGTGCCAGCAGCCCCAGGGGTCACGAGCAGTACTTC. Protein product: CASSPRGHEQYF.